The 17 T cell receptor beta chains listed next were all sequenced from one sample in a study of monozygotic twins with inflammatory bowel disease. TCRdb reprocessed the 5' RACE reads, keeping one entry per CDR3 protein, no DNA. The sample's table shows hundreds of thousands of distinct CDR3 sequences. Material: blood. These receptors originate from a human donor with ulcerative colitis or Crohn's disease, or a healthy co-twin of an affected twin (not recorded which).

The V gene is TRBV20-1, the J gene TRBJ2-1. The CDR3 sequence is 13 residues long. The V gene's germline CDR1 is DFQATT and CDR2 SNEGSKA (reference sequence). The chain's CDR3 is CSARDLLYNEQFF.

Here the CDR3 reads CASSVGSGGKQETQYF. The V call is TRBV9, the J call TRBJ2-5; TCRdb proposes TRBD2, but this gene call is untestable without DNA. Germline V gene lookup returns CDR1 SGDLS and CDR2 YYNGEE. The CDR3 has 16 residues.

V and J are TRBV9 and TRBJ2-1; TCRdb's D call of TRBD1 is untestable without DNA. The germline V gene has CDR1 SGDLS and CDR2 YYNGEE. The CDR3 runs 16 residues. The CDR3 here is CASSVGGAFSYNEQFF.

This chain joins TRBV7-2 and TRBJ2-7; TCRdb reports TRBD2, a call that lacks DNA to check it against. Germline V CDR1 and CDR2: SGHTA, FQGNSA. This CDR3 comprises 14 residues. The CDR3 region is CASSLSGRVYEQYF.

The chain carries TRBV20-1 and TRBJ2-5. This CDR3 is 14 amino acids long. CDR1 and CDR2 (germline): DFQATT, SNEGSKA (reference sequence). The CDR3: CSAGHERPEETQYF.

CDR3 residues: CASSMTGEAGNTIYF. V and J are TRBV10-3 and TRBJ1-3; TCRdb's D gene call, TRBD1, goes unchecked for lack of DNA. This CDR3 has 15 residues. Germline V gene sequence: CDR1 ENHRY, CDR2 SYGVKD.

This chain uses TRBV27 with TRBJ1-6; TCRdb picks TRBD1, but there is no DNA to check that call. This CDR3 spans 19 amino acids. The germline V gene has CDR1 MNHEY and CDR2 SMNVEV (reference sequence). The chain's CDR3 is CASTPHRQGSISYNSPLHF.

This chain connects TRBV4-2 to TRBJ2-1; TCRdb calls TRBD2, which cannot be checked without DNA. Germline V CDR1 and CDR2: LGHNA, YNFKEQ. The CDR3 is 16 residues long. The CDR3 sequence is CASSAPREGLGHEQFF.

The chain recombines TRBV7-9 with TRBJ2-5. CDR1 is SEHNR and CDR2 is FQNEAQ in the germline V gene (reference sequence). The CDR3 totals 12 residues. CDR3 residues: CASSSPRETQYF.

V and J are TRBV4-1 and TRBJ2-1; the D call from TCRdb, TRBD1, cannot be confirmed without DNA. This CDR3 is built from 14 residues. The germline V gene encodes CDR1 MGHRA and CDR2 YSYEKL. This CDR3 is CASRSGGVDNEQFF.

The chain carries TRBV7-3 and TRBJ1-6; TCRdb lists TRBD1, though no DNA is available to test this call. CDR1 SGHTA and CDR2 FQGTGA come from the germline V gene. This CDR3 is built from 15 residues. The CDR3 protein is CASSSGQGASSPLHF.

This rearrangement joins TRBV7-6 to TRBJ2-1; TCRdb names TRBD2, which stays unverified in the absence of DNA. The CDR3 is 13 residues long. CDR1 is SGHVS, CDR2 FNYEAQ, per germline. This CDR3 is CASGPSSYNEQFF.

This chain joins TRBV11-1 and TRBJ2-3; TCRdb names TRBD2, which stays unverified in the absence of DNA. This CDR3 region has 16 residues. The germline gives CDR1 SGHAT, CDR2 FQDESV (reference sequence). CDR3: CASSSGTTAYTDTQYF.

The chain has TRBV7-2 and TRBJ2-5; TCRdb calls TRBD2, which cannot be checked without DNA. The length of the CDR3 is 15 residues. Germline lookup yields CDR1 SGHTA and CDR2 FQGNSA. CDR3 sequence reads: CANSRSGTSGETQYF.

The chain couples TRBV5-1 to TRBJ2-7; TCRdb selects TRBD2, and the lack of DNA leaves this call unchecked. This CDR3 contains 15 residues. Germline V lookup: CDR1 SGHRS, CDR2 YFSETQ. CDR3 protein: CASSLGSETKYEQYF.

The rearrangement links TRBV7-9 to TRBJ2-6. Germline CDR1 is SEHNR and CDR2 is FQNEAQ (reference sequence). The CDR3 spans 16 residues. The CDR3 is CASSWQAGSGANVLTF.

The chain has TRBV6-1 and TRBJ1-1; TCRdb returns TRBD1, unconfirmable since there is no DNA. The CDR3 contains 16 residues. From germline, CDR1 is MNHNS and CDR2 SASEGT. The CDR3: CASSEVIGGADTEAFF.